The present T cell receptor (beta chain) was sequenced within a study of human T cells and chemical hapten exposure (dated by TCRdb to the early 2020s). About the study as a whole: For sensitization, 2% DPC in acetone was applied to a 2 cm by 2 cm area of upper inner arm skin. Weekly therapeutic DPC doses were additionally applied to the scalp of patients throughout the roughly 23-week study period. Blood samples were taken from patients before sensitization (week 0) and then at 2, 6 and about 24 weeks after DPC sensitization. The study tracked peripheral blood TCR repertoire changes in vivo during primary and secondary sensitization to the hapten diphenylcyclopropenone (DPC) in alopecia patients. Patch testing was done on the upper back using Finn chambers containing 0.01% DPC, and results were scored after 6 days according to International Contact Dermatitis Research Group standards. The mostly female patient cohort included alopecia areata with under or over 50% scalp involvement, alopecia totalis and alopecia universalis. Blood for TCR sequencing was provided by twenty-nine alopecia patients at one to four time points (pre-sensitization, 2, 6 and 24 weeks). The libraries were sequenced as a pool, and the TCR yield per sample differed mostly because of small variations in library volumes within the pool. On the study overall, not on this receptor specifically: The number of PT1 expanded TCRs positively correlated with patch test score, significant at thresholds 8, 16 and 32 but not 4. Expanded TCRs formed significantly more large CDR3 similarity clusters than pre-sensitization or healthy control sets, consistent with antigen-driven responses. All patients had alopecia, a presumed autoimmune disease, so their immune response might differ from that of healthy individuals. After repeated subsampling, the strength of the expansion versus patch-test correlation and the threshold at which it became significant changed. DPC sensitization did not change how many TCRs were above 1 in 1000 frequency, and no evidence was found of alterations in global repertoire structure.

The time point label for this specimen denotes: patch test 1, 2 weeks after DPC sensitization. In the paper's terms, the treatment or condition label means: therapeutic diphenylcyclopropenone sensitization with weekly scalp DPC. At each patch-test visit, blood was drawn before the patch test was applied. Patients were eligible if aged 18 to 70, diagnosed with alopecia and judged suitable for DPC therapy, and pregnant patients were excluded. Total RNA was extracted from unfractionated whole blood collected in Tempus Blood RNA tubes. The CDR3, cysteine through phenylalanine, is 13 amino acids long. The sequence is cut down to CDR3 DNA, 39 bases in frame from base 1. The germline V gene supplies CDR1 KGHDR and CDR2 SFDVKD. V loses 4 bases, J loses 5 bases, and the germline ends lie 8 bases apart. The receptor library was made with RACE. The sequencer listed for this sample is NextSeq 500. Library preparation attached unique molecular identifiers to individual cDNA molecules for quantitative, reproducible TCR counting. For every blood RNA sample, sequencing covered both the TCR alpha and TCR beta chains. In the source study's methods: A median of approximately 96,000 TCRs per sample was observed, with a range of about 20,000 to 750,000. The Decombinator software suite was used to annotate V, J and CDR3 in the TCR reads. For PS versus PT1 abundance plots, all samples were subsampled to the same number of TCRs (28,000). Expanded TCRs were defined as absent before sensitization and observed at least eight times at the 2-week time point. TCRdb trimmed public reads at Q25 via fastp, called clones via MiXCR and kept in-frame beta chains. All rows with the same CDR3 protein become a single entry with the most common DNA and genes. The authors' filters were not applied to this entry. A total of more than 90,000 distinct CDR3 sequences appear in this sample, 8% to 11% of them only once. Together, the top ten hold 2% to 2.5% of the sample.

A remark on this clonotype: What antigen it recognizes has not been identified. It has no much larger one-base neighbor in the sample; base qualities were not kept.

This receptor was obtained from a man aged 35 to 55 with alopecia areata. Some clones in this sample may be carry-over from other donors' samples. This chain is built from TRBV24-1 and TRBJ1-5, with no reliable assignment of the D segment. The material was whole blood, obtained in connection with sensitization to the hapten diphenylcyclopropenone (DPC). The nucleotide sequence reads TGTGCCACCAGTGACTACGGCGATCAGCCCCAGCATTTT. This is translated as CATSDYGDQPQHF.